The 13 T cell receptor beta chains presented below share a single source sample, sequenced in a study of OX40 agonist ivuxolimab in advanced cancers. Data came from immunoSEQ multiplex PCR; TCRdb stores just in-frame clones and leaves some out. The data hold approximately 83,000 clones, with 81% observed a single time. Sample: CD4+ or CD8+ T cells sorted from blood, taken in a trial of the OX40 agonist ivuxolimab. The source is an adult with an advanced solid tumor such as melanoma, head and neck, liver or kidney cancer.

V is TRBV7-2 and J is TRBJ1-6; D is ambiguous. V dropped 5 bases and J dropped 2 bases, with 13 bases sitting between them. The CDR3 runs to 16 residues. CDR1 SGHTA and CDR2 FQGNSA come from the germline V gene. CDR3 residues: CASSPPGGAYNSPLHF. DNA of the CDR3: TGTGCCAGCAGCCCCCCCGGCGGGGCCTATAATTCACCCCTCCACTTT. The full variable domain, completed using reference TRBV7-2 and TRBJ1-6, is GAGVSQSPSNKVTEKGKDVELRCDPISGHTALYWYRQSLGQGLEFLIYFQGNSAPDKSGLPSDRFSAERTGGSVSTLTIQRTQQEDSAVYLCASSPPGGAYNSPLHFGNGTRLTVT.

The chain links TRBV28 to TRBJ1-4, with D unresolved. The CDR3 has 16 residues. The V gene's germline CDR1 is MDHEN and CDR2 SYDVKM. V was cut by 3 bases and J by 7 bases, with 18 bases left in between. The chain's CDR3 is CASSLARTGMLEKLFF. The CDR3 region has the DNA TGTGCCAGCAGTTTGGCAAGGACGGGTATGCTTGAAAAACTGTTTTTT.

This rearrangement joins TRBV30 to TRBJ2-2; TRBD2 matches 15 bases. The V gene's germline CDR1 is GTSNPN and CDR2 SVGIG (reference sequence). The CDR3 is 17 amino acids. Trimming removed 5 bases from V and 3 bases from J; junction bases left unmatched: 7. The CDR3 loop is CAWGGLAGGPDTGELFF. In nucleotides, the CDR3 is TGTGCCTGGGGAGGACTAGCGGGAGGGCCGGACACCGGGGAGCTGTTTTTT. The full variable domain, rest sourced from reference TRBV30 and TRBJ2-2, is SQTIHQWPATLVQPVGSPLSLECTVEGTSNPNLYWYRQAAGRGLQLLFYSVGIGQISSEVPQNLSASRPQDRQFILSSKKLLLSDSGFYLCAWGGLAGGPDTGELFFGEGSRLTVL.

The gene calls are TRBV6-1 and TRBJ2-5; D might be TRBD2 (6 bases). The DNA matches TRBJ2-7 better at its end, which makes the J call doubtful. This CDR3 has 13 residues. From germline, CDR1 is MNHNS and CDR2 SASEGT. The CDR3 protein is CATQEGSSYEQYF. The CDR3 coding sequence is TGTGCCACCCAGGAGGGAAGCTCCTACGAGCAGTACTTC.

The sample holds a few counts of this clone. V is TRBV19 and J is TRBJ1-5; TRBD1 aligns across 11 bases. Germline-derived CDR1 and CDR2 are LNHDA and SQIVND (reference sequence). The J segment lost 4 bases and the V segment lost 6 bases, leaving 5 bases of the junction unmatched. There are 15 residues in the CDR3. The chain's CDR3 is CASSAGTGGNQPQHF. Here the CDR3 DNA reads TGTGCCAGTAGCGCCGGGACAGGGGGTAATCAGCCCCAGCATTTT.

The rearrangement joins TRBV6-1 to TRBJ1-1; D is unclear. The CDR3 loop spans 13 amino acids. Germline values: CDR1 MNHNS, CDR2 SASEGT. V was pared by 8 bases and J by 0 bases, with 10 bases between. CDR3 nucleotides: TGTGCCAGCCGTCGGATGGTGAACACTGAAGCTTTCTTT. Its protein is CASRRMVNTEAFF.

CDR3 in DNA: TGTGCCAGCTCACTTGGGACTAGCGGGAGAAATGAGCAGTTCTTC. This translates into CASSLGTSGRNEQFF. This chain joins TRBV18 and TRBJ2-1, with 14 bases aligning to TRBD2. There are 15 residues in the CDR3. V was clipped by 4 bases and J by 7 bases; unmatched bases: 3. Per germline, CDR1 KGHSH and CDR2 LQKENI.

The chain uses TRBV5-1 and TRBJ1-1, with D possibly being TRBD1 (6 bases). CDR1 and CDR2 (germline): SGHRS, YFSETQ. This CDR3 is built from 15 residues. Trimming removed 4 bases from V and 1 base from J, with 14 bases in between. DNA of the CDR3: TGCGCCAGCAGCCTGGAGGACAGATCGAACACTGAAGCTTTCTTT. Its translation: CASSLEDRSNTEAFF.

The chain uses TRBV11-2 and TRBJ1-1; 11 bases are shared with TRBD1. The trim removed 6 bases at V and 6 bases at J, leaving 3 bases unmatched. The CDR3 spans 13 residues. Per germline, CDR1 SGHAT and CDR2 FQNNGV. CDR3: CASRSDRGPEAFF. The CDR3, as DNA: TGTGCCAGCAGATCGGACAGGGGGCCTGAAGCTTTCTTT. The full variable domain, rest sourced from reference TRBV11-2 and TRBJ1-1, is EAGVAQSPRYKIIEKRQSVAFWCNPISGHATLYWYQQILGQGPKLLIQFQNNGVVDDSQLPKDRFSAERLKGVDSTLKIQPAKLEDSAVYLCASRSDRGPEAFFGQGTRLTVV.

The V and J genes are TRBV6-5 and TRBJ2-4; no reliable D call. Germline V CDR1 and CDR2: MNHEY, SVGAGI. The ends were cut back, 0 bases at V and 8 bases at J, with 17 bases in the middle. CDR3 length equals 16 residues. This CDR3 is CASSYSRNNRAHIQYF. CDR3 coding DNA: TGTGCCAGCAGTTACTCGCGGAACAATAGGGCTCACATTCAGTACTTC.

The chain is built from TRBV27 and TRBJ1-2; TRBD1 might be the D (6 bases). Germline V lookup: CDR1 MNHEY, CDR2 SMNVEV (reference sequence). CDR3 length: 14 amino acids. V lost 2 bases and J lost 8, with 15 bases in between. The CDR3 is CASSLTPTGEGYTF. The CDR3 bases are TGTGCCAGCAGTTTAACCCCGACAGGAGAGGGCTACACCTTC.

Note on this clone: A read error may account for a junction end that differs from germline. The gene calls are TRBV19 and TRBJ1-2; 10 bases align to TRBD1. The germline gives CDR1 LNHDA, CDR2 SQIVND (reference sequence). This CDR3 has 14 residues. The CDR3 loop reads CASTMGQGNYGYTF. The CDR3 DNA reads TGTGCAAGTACGATGGGACAGGGGAACTATGGCTACACCTTC.

This clone has only one observation. J is TRBJ2-5 and V is TRBV9, with 14 bases fitting TRBD2. Germline V gene lookup returns CDR1 SGDLS and CDR2 YYNGEE. Trimming took 7 bases from V and 5 from J; bases not matched to a gene: 7. This CDR3 has 15 amino acids. As DNA, the CDR3 is TGTGCCAGCGCGACTAGCGGGAGGGCGGGGGAGACCCAGTACTTC. Amino acids: CASATSGRAGETQYF. Drawing the rest from reference TRBV9 and TRBJ2-5, the complete variable domain is DSGVTQTPKHLITATGQRVTLRCSPRSGDLSVYWYQQSLDQGLQFLIQYYNGEERAKGNILERFSAQQFPDLHSELNLSSLELGDSALYFCASATSGRAGETQYFGPGTRLLVL.